The 18 T cell receptor beta chains in this list originate from one sample, sequenced in a study of CD8 T cells in ankylosing spondylitis. Study-wide points: Made up of 7 to 9 highly homologous variants, a TCR beta motif appeared characteristic of ankylosing spondylitis blood.

These receptors are not linked to any known antigen. A single record per CDR3 protein comes from TCRdb applying MiXCR to the 5' RACE reads. The data hold some 330,000 distinct CDR3 sequences, with around 7.6% observed a single time. The sample was blood, either unsorted or a sorted T cell fraction (not recorded which). The source is a male donor with ankylosing spondylitis.

The sample holds one count of this clonotype. The CDR3 region has the DNA TGTGCCAGCAGTCCGACAGGCGGATGGGACGAGCAGTACTTC. Amino acid sequence: CASSPTGGWDEQYF. This rearrangement joins TRBV7-3 to TRBJ2-7; D possibly corresponds to TRBD1 (6 bases). The V and J ends lost 6 bases and 5 bases respectively, with 17 bases between them. The CDR3 has 14 residues. CDR1 and CDR2 from the germline V gene are SGHTA and FQGTGA.

The sample holds a few counts of this clonotype. V is TRBV7-8 and J is TRBJ2-1, with 9 bases that match TRBD1. J gave up 8 bases and V 2 bases, and 10 bases lay outside the gene matches. CDR3 length: 16 residues. Germline V gene data show CDR1 as SGHVS and CDR2 as FQNEAQ. CDR3 region: CASSLRRDRVWDEQFF. The CDR3 nucleotides are TGTGCCAGCAGCTTAAGACGGGACAGGGTATGGGATGAGCAGTTCTTC.

The table lists this clonotype with a few counts. The gene calls are TRBV4-3 and TRBJ2-7; 10 bases map to TRBD1. The CDR3 length is 15 residues. Per the germline V gene, CDR1 is LGHNA and CDR2 is YSLEER. Germline trimming cut 0 bases from V and 4 bases from J; bases unmatched to any gene: 3. CDR3: CASSQEGQGLYEQYF. DNA for the CDR3: TGCGCCAGCAGCCAAGAGGGACAGGGGTTGTACGAGCAGTACTTC.

At least ten counts were recorded for this clonotype. The chain links TRBV7-8 to TRBJ1-5; 8 bases fit TRBD1. The junction had 13 bases not matched to a gene; V was cut back by 3 bases and J by 3 bases. Germline CDR1 is SGHVS and CDR2 is FQNEAQ. The CDR3 extends over 18 amino acids. CDR3 sequence reads: CASSLSRTGPFSNQPQHF. The CDR3 DNA is TGTGCCAGCAGCTTGAGTCGGACAGGGCCTTTTTCCAATCAGCCCCAGCATTTT.

This clonotype has only a few counts. V and J are TRBV12-3 or TRBV12-4 and TRBJ2-7; D gene uncertain. The CDR3 has 15 residues. V lost 3 bases and J 0 bases, leaving 12 bases between the germline ends. The CDR3 spells CASSLTAAHSYEQYF. Here the CDR3 DNA reads TGTGCCAGCAGTTTGACGGCGGCCCACTCCTACGAGCAGTACTTC.

Many counts were recorded for this clonotype. The chain has TRBV12-3 or TRBV12-4 and TRBJ2-1; 13 nucleotides match TRBD2. V shed 1 base, J shed 4 bases, and the junction held 1 base outside the gene matches. The CDR3 contains 16 residues. The CDR3 DNA follows: TGTGCCAGCAGTTTAGGGACTAGCGGGAGATACAATGAGCAGTTCTTC. It yields the protein CASSLGTSGRYNEQFF.

This clonotype was counted only a few times. This chain joins TRBV11-1 and TRBJ2-3, with TRBD1 matching 11 bases. After removal of 3 bases from V and 1 base from J, the junction contained 9 bases not matched to a gene. Germline loops: CDR1 SGHAT, CDR2 FQDESV (reference sequence). This CDR3 has 18 residues. CDR3 in DNA: TGTGCCAGCAGCTTCCCGCCCGGGACAGGGGGTCGCACAGATACGCAGTATTTT. Amino acids: CASSFPPGTGGRTDTQYF. The full variable domain, rest sourced from reference TRBV11-1 and TRBJ2-3, is EAEVAQSPRYKITEKSQAVAFWCDPISGHATLYWYRQILGQGPELLVQFQDESVVDDSQLPKDRFSAERLKGVDSTLKIQPAELGDSAMYLCASSFPPGTGGRTDTQYFGPGTRLTVL.

By proportion, this clonotype is medium-sized. The chain uses TRBV29-1 and TRBJ2-5; D possibly corresponds to TRBD2 (5 bases). CDR3 length equals 14 residues. CDR1 is SQVTM and CDR2 is ANQGSEA in the germline V gene. V was shortened by 8 bases and J by 4 bases, with 20 bases between the two germline ends. The CDR3 region has the DNA TGCAGCATTGTTGAGAGCGGTTTATTAGAGACCCAGTACTTC. Encoded protein: CSIVESGLLETQYF.

This clonotype was observed a few times. CDR3 coding DNA: TGCAGCGTCCTAGGGGGACAGGCCTACGAGCAGTACTTC. Translation gives CSVLGGQAYEQYF. The chain carries TRBV29-1 and TRBJ2-7; 8 bases are shared with TRBD1. The CDR3 totals 13 residues. Germline V gives CDR1 SQVTM, CDR2 ANQGSEA. V gave up 6 bases and J gave up 2 bases; unmatched junction bases: 6.

The table lists this clonotype with a few counts. J is TRBJ2-4 and V is TRBV12-3 or TRBV12-4; D unclear. The V end lost 6 bases, the J end lost 8 bases, and 8 bases lay between the germline ends. The CDR3 runs 11 residues. CDR3: CASSRRDIQYF. CDR3 coding DNA: TGTGCCAGCAGCCGTCGGGACATTCAGTACTTC.

This clonotype was picked up a small number of times. The rearrangement joins TRBV27 to TRBJ2-1, with 8 bases matching TRBD2. V shed 5 bases, J shed 0 bases, and the junction held 3 bases outside the gene matches. Germline V gene lookup returns CDR1 MNHEY and CDR2 SMNVEV (reference sequence). CDR3 length: 15 residues. The CDR3 DNA is TGTGCCAGCAGTAACAGCGGGAGCTCCTACAATGAGCAGTTCTTC. Its translation is CASSNSGSSYNEQFF.

V and J are TRBV4-2 and TRBJ2-5; D may be TRBD1 or TRBD2 (5 bases each). The germline V gene has CDR1 LGHNA and CDR2 YNFKEQ. The CDR3 runs to 14 residues. V was clipped by 0 bases and J by 6 bases, with 11 bases between them. CDR3: CASSQDYGTKTQYF. In DNA form, the CDR3 reads TGTGCCAGCAGCCAAGATTACGGGACCAAGACCCAGTACTTC.

The chain has TRBV15 and TRBJ2-5, with D maybe TRBD1 (8 bases). Germline loops: CDR1 LNHNV, CDR2 YYDKDF (reference sequence). The germline V and J ends were trimmed by 1 base and 5 bases, with 17 bases remaining between them. The CDR3 sequence is 16 residues long. CDR3 residues: CATSRAGGRGQETQYF. DNA of the CDR3: TGTGCCACCAGCAGAGCGGGGGGCAGGGGGCAGGAGACCCAGTACTTC.

This clonotype was counted at least ten times. The V and J genes are TRBV12-3 or TRBV12-4 and TRBJ1-5, with 7 bases fitting TRBD1. The ends lost 5 bases at V and 0 bases at J; junction bases unmatched: 1. The CDR3 is 14 amino acids. The CDR3 sequence: CASSRQGSNQPQHF. As DNA, the CDR3 is TGTGCCAGCAGTCGACAGGGTAGCAATCAGCCCCAGCATTTT.

This chain joins TRBV3-1 and TRBJ2-2; D might be TRBD1 or TRBD2, each matching 5 bases. The CDR3 has 15 residues. The V gene's germline CDR1 is LGHDT and CDR2 YNNKEL (reference sequence). V was trimmed by 6 bases and J by 3 bases, leaving 14 bases between them. CDR3 in DNA: TGTGCCAGCAGGTCCCGGGACCTATACACCGGGGAGCTGTTTTTT. Translation: CASRSRDLYTGELFF.

This clonotype was counted between two and nine times. The CDR3 DNA sequence: TGTGCCAGCAGCCAAGACAGCCTAGCGCAGAGCGGTCAGCAGTTCTTC. Protein: CASSQDSLAQSGQQFF. This sequence joins TRBV4-2 and TRBJ2-1; perhaps TRBD2 as D (6 bases). Trimming cost V 0 bases and J 11 bases, with 20 bases left between them. Germline-derived CDR1 and CDR2 are LGHNA and YNFKEQ. This CDR3 has 16 amino acids.

This clonotype was counted between two and nine times. This sequence joins TRBV15 and TRBJ2-7, with D hard to call. This CDR3 has 14 residues. Trimming left V 2 bases short and J 6 bases short, with 14 bases between. Germline CDR1 and CDR2: LNHNV and YYDKDF (reference sequence). This CDR3 is CATSRSLIWAEQYF. CDR3 nucleotide sequence: TGTGCCACCAGCAGATCCCTTATATGGGCCGAGCAGTACTTC.

This rearrangement joins TRBV30 to TRBJ2-2; D possibly corresponds to TRBD2 (6 bases). The germline CDR1 and CDR2 sequences are GTSNPN and SVGIG (reference sequence). The CDR3 covers 14 residues. V gave up 5 bases and J gave up 1 base, with 11 bases separating them. The CDR3 bases are TGTGCCTGGGCGGGACTCCTGAACACCGGGGAGCTGTTTTTT. It translates to CAWAGLLNTGELFF.